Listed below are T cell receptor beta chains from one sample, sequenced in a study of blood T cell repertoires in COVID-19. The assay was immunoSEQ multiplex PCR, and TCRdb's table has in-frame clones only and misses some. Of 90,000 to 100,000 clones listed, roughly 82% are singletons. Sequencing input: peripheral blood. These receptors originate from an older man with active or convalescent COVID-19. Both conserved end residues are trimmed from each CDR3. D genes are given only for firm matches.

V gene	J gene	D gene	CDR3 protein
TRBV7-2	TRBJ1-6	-	ASSLVRAGVNSPLH
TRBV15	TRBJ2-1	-	ATSRDIAVPF
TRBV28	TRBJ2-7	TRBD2	ASSPGTSVNYEQY
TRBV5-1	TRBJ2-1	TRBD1	ASSSGQGAVDEQF
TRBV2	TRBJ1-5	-	ASSDPRGVNQPQH
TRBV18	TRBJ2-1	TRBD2	ASSLSGEYNEQF
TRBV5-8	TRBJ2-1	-	ASSRGGLSYNEQF
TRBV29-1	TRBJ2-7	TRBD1	SAGDRYYEQY
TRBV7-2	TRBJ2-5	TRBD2	ASSLGLAGVETQY
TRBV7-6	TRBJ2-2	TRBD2	ASSLSGGVTGELF
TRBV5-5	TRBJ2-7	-	ASSLGRGTPPY
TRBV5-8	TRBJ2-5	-	ASSTWDNLRTQY
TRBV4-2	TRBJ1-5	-	ASSQTNQPQH
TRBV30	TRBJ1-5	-	AWRGPGGNQPQH
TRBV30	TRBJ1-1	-	AWSHLGGTEAF
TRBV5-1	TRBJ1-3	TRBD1	ASSIGQGIVSGNTIY
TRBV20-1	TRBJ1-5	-	SARDGGPQH
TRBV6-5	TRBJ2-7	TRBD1	ASRPGQGAREQY
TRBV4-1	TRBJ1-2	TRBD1	ASSLTDRVRNGYT
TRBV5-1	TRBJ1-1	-	ASSFQGNAEAF
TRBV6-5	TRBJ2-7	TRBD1	ASSYRSGGREQY
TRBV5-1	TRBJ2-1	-	ASSLDGFYNEQF
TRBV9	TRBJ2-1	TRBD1	ASSVGVGDRFYNEQF
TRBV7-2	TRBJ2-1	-	ASSLGWVADEQF